The T cell receptor (beta chain) under discussion was sequenced for a study of blood T cell repertoires in COVID-19. The wider study: Acute and convalescent COVID-19 samples came from the United States, Italy and Spain.

Profiled with immunoSEQ multiplex PCR; TCRdb holds only in-frame clones, not every one. The sample lists about 74,000 clones; about 80% were seen once. Germline V CDR1 and CDR2: SGHTA, FQGTGA. V lost 1 base and J lost 5; bases outside the gene matches: 5. The CDR3 covers 15 residues. The TCR originated in an elderly man with acute or convalescent COVID-19. Material for sequencing was peripheral blood. The rearrangement uses TRBV7-3 and TRBJ2-3; 8 bases align to TRBD2. DNA of the CDR3: TGTGCCAGCAGCTTAAACCGGGGGGGCCAAGATACGCAGTATTTT. Its protein product is CASSLNRGGQDTQYF.